The subject of this entry is one T cell receptor (beta chain). How the authors handled the data: Amplified reference gene primers provided the basis for estimating nucleated cell counts. The repertoire was sequenced with immunoSEQ multiplex PCR; TCRdb's copy has only in-frame clones and lacks some. D and trimming come from the DNA, and the V and J calls and clone size come from that table. Of hundreds of thousands of clones listed, approximately 86% are singletons. Germline V gives CDR1 SGHDT, CDR2 YYEEEE. The CDR3 is 16 residues long. V was cut by 4 bases and J by 4 bases, with 21 bases left in between. These data come from a study of blood T cell repertoires in COVID-19. In the study overall: Samples taken during acute and convalescent COVID-19 were collected in the United States, Italy and Spain.

This sequence joins TRBV5-6 and TRBJ2-7; a possible D gene is TRBD2 (6 bases). Source material: peripheral blood. The sequence was collected from a woman between 65 and 79 years old with COVID-19, enrolled during active disease. DNA of the CDR3: TGTGCCAGCAGCGTTGGAGCGGGCTCCCCGAGGTACGAGCAGTACTTC. Encoded protein: CASSVGAGSPRYEQYF. The variable domain in full, with the rest retrieved from reference TRBV5-6 and TRBJ2-7, is DAGVTQSPTHLIKTRGQQVTLRCSPKSGHDTVSWYQQALGQGPQFIFQYYEEEERQRGNFPDRFSGHQFPNYSSELNVNALLLGDSALYLCASSVGAGSPRYEQYFGPGTRLTVT.